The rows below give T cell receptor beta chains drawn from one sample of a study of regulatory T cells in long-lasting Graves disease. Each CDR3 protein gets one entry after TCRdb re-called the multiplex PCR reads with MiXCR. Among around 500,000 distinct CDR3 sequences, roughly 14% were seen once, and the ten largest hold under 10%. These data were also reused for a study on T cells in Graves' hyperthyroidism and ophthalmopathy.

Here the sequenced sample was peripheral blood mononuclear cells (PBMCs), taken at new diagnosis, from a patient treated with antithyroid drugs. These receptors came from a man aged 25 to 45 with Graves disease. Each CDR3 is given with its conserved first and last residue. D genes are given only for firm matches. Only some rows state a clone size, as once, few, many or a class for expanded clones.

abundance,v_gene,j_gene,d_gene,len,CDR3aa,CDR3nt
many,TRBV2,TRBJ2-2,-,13,CASSESMAGELFF,TGTGCCAGCAGTGAAAGTATGGCCGGGGAGCTGTTTTTT
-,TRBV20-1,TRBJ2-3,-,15,CSAFLRRGKSDTQYF,TGCAGTGCTTTTTTAAGACGCGGGAAATCAGATACGCAGTATTTT
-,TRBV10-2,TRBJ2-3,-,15,CATLPAGRHTDTQYF,TGCGCCACCCTCCCTGCGGGACGCCACACAGATACGCAGTATTTT
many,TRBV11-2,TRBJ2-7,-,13,CASSLVLVYEQYF,TGTGCCAGCAGCTTAGTGTTAGTGTACGAGCAGTACTTC
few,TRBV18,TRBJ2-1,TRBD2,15,CASSPHDGGLNEQFF,TGTGCCAGCTCACCACACGACGGGGGGTTGAATGAGCAGTTCTTC
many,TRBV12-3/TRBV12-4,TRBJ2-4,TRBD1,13,CASSLLGTVAQYF,TGTGCCAGCAGTTTACTCGGGACAGTAGCTCAGTACTTC
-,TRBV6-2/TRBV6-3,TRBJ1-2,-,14,CASSPGKANYGYTF,TGTGCCAGCAGTCCTGGGAAAGCTAACTATGGCTACACCTTC
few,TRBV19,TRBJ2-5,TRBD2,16,CASSDGLALGGETQYF,TGTGCCAGTAGTGACGGACTAGCGCTGGGGGGAGAGACCCAGTACTTC
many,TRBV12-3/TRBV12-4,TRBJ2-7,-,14,CASSVTGLSYEQYF,TGTGCCAGCAGTGTGACAGGCCTCTCCTACGAGCAGTACTTC
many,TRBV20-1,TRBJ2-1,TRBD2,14,CSASTSGLDNEQFF,TGCAGTGCTAGTACTAGCGGTCTTGACAATGAGCAGTTCTTC
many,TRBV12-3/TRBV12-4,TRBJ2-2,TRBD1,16,CASSRPGTENTGELFF,TGTGCCAGCAGTCGTCCCGGGACAGAGAACACCGGGGAGCTGTTTTTT
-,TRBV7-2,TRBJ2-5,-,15,CASSWEGGLGETQYF,TGTGCCAGCAGCTGGGAGGGGGGGCTCGGGGAGACCCAGTACTTC
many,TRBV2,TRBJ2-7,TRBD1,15,CASNVGDRGPYEQYF,TGTGCCAGCAATGTCGGTGACAGGGGACCTTACGAGCAGTACTTC
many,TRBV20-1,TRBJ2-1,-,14,CSAREGRDYNEQFF,TGCAGTGCTAGAGAGGGCAGGGATTACAATGAGCAGTTCTTC
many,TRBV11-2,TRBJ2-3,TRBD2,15,CASSREGLALDTQYF,TGTGCCAGCAGCCGTGAGGGACTAGCGTTAGATACGCAGTATTTT
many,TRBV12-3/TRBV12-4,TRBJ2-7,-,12,CASSLRTYEQYF,TGTGCCAGCAGTTTACGCACCTACGAGCAGTACTTC
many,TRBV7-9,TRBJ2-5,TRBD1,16,CASSQSRDRGQETQYF,TGTGCCAGCAGCCAAAGCAGGGACAGGGGACAGGAGACCCAGTACTTC
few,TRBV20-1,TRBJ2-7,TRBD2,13,CSAKTSGFYEQYF,TGCAGTGCTAAGACTAGCGGCTTCTACGAGCAGTACTTC
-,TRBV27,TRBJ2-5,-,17,CASSSWIQVSGQETQYF,TGTGCCAGCAGTTCTTGGATTCAGGTTTCCGGGCAAGAGACCCAGTACTTC
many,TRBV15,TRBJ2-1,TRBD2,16,CATSRGMAGVQNEQFF,TGTGCCACCAGCAGAGGTATGGCGGGGGTACAGAATGAGCAGTTCTTC
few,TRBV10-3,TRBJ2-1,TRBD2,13,CAIKGLAENEQFF,TGTGCCATCAAGGGACTAGCCGAGAATGAGCAGTTCTTC
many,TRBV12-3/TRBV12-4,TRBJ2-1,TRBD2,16,CASSSRLASRDNEQFF,TGTGCCAGCAGTTCCCGACTAGCTTCAAGGGACAATGAGCAGTTCTTC
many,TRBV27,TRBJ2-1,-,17,CASSLLSGGSSYNEQFF,TGTGCCAGCAGTTTATTATCCGGGGGAAGCTCCTACAATGAGCAGTTCTTC
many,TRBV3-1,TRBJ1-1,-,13,CASSQDRGLGAFF,TGTGCCAGCAGCCAAGATAGAGGACTTGGAGCTTTCTTT
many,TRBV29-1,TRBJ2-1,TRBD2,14,CSVVVSGIYNEQFF,TGCAGCGTTGTGGTTAGCGGGATCTACAATGAGCAGTTCTTC
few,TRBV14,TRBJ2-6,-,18,CASSQSGRLRAGANVLTF,TGTGCCAGCAGCCAAAGTGGCCGGTTGAGGGCCGGGGCCAACGTCCTGACTTTC
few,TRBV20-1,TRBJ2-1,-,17,CSARGPGGGSSLNEQFF,TGCAGTGCTAGAGGACCGGGGGGCGGGAGCTCTTTAAATGAGCAGTTCTTC
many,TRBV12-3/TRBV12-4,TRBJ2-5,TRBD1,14,CASSVTSGGETQYF,TGTGCCAGCAGTGTGACGTCAGGGGGAGAGACCCAGTACTTC
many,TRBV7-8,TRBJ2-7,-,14,CASSINLAGEEQYF,TGTGCCAGCAGCATTAACCTTGCAGGGGAGGAGCAGTACTTC
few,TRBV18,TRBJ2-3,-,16,CASSTQRPGLSDTQYF,TGTGCCAGCTCAACACAGCGGCCCGGATTGTCTGATACGCAGTATTTT
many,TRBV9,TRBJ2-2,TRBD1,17,CASSTPGQKTNTGELFF,TGTGCCAGCAGCACACCGGGACAGAAAACGAACACCGGGGAGCTGTTTTTT
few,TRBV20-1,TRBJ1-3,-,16,CSARKAAASSGNTIYF,TGCAGTGCTAGAAAGGCAGCCGCGTCCTCTGGAAACACCATATATTTT
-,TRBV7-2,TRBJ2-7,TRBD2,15,CASSSRGSSPYEQYF,TGTGCCAGCAGCTCACGCGGGAGCTCACCCTACGAGCAGTACTTC
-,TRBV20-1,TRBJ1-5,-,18,CSASSPPEMGGIGQPQHF,TGCAGTGCTAGTTCACCTCCCGAAATGGGGGGCATCGGTCAGCCCCAGCATTTT
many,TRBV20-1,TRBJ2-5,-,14,CSVRVSGVQETQYF,TGCAGTGTTAGAGTCTCAGGGGTACAAGAGACCCAGTACTTC
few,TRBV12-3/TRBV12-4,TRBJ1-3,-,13,CASSFPEGNTIYF,TGTGCCAGCAGTTTTCCGGAGGGAAACACCATATATTTT
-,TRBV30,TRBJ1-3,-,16,CAWSVGGAYSGNTIYF,TGTGCCTGGAGTGTGGGGGGGGCTTACTCTGGAAACACCATATATTTT
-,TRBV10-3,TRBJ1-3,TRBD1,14,CAINQGATGNTIYF,TGTGCCATCAATCAGGGGGCGACTGGAAACACCATATATTTT
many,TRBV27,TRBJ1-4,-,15,CASSGAGALSEKLFF,TGTGCCAGCAGTGGGGCGGGGGCCTTGAGTGAAAAACTGTTTTTT
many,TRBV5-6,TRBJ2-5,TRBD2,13,CASSWGGVETQYF,TGTGCCAGCAGCTGGGGAGGGGTAGAGACCCAGTACTTC
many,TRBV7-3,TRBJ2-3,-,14,CASSLMSPVDTQYF,TGTGCCAGCAGCTTAATGTCCCCGGTTGATACGCAGTATTTT
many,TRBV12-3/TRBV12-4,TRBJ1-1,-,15,CASKLGRRLNTEAFF,TGTGCCAGCAAACTAGGGCGTAGATTGAACACTGAAGCTTTCTTT
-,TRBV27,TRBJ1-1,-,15,CASASVTVWGTEAFF,TGTGCCAGCGCCTCTGTCACGGTGTGGGGCACTGAAGCTTTCTTT
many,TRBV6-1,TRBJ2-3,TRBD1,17,CASSDNRRDRLADTQYF,TGTGCCAGCAGTGACAACCGCCGGGACAGGCTAGCAGATACGCAGTATTTT
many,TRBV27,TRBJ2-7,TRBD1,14,CASSLNRGTGEQYF,TGTGCCAGCAGTTTAAACAGGGGGACGGGGGAGCAGTACTTC
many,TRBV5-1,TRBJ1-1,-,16,CASSRQARGVDTEAFF,TGCGCCAGCAGCCGCCAAGCGCGGGGGGTGGACACTGAAGCTTTCTTT
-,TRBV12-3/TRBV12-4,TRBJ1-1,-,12,CASSSQDTEAFF,TGTGCCAGCAGCTCACAGGACACTGAAGCTTTCTTT
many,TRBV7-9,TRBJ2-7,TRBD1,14,CASSLSTGADEQYF,TGTGCCAGCAGCTTAAGTACAGGGGCGGACGAGCAGTACTTC
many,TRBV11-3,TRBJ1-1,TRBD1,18,CASSLDSRTGGQNTEAFF,TGTGCCAGCAGCTTAGATAGCCGGACAGGGGGCCAGAACACTGAAGCTTTCTTT